One and the same sample provided the 30 T cell receptor beta chains below, sequenced in a study of control samples from healthy donors and cancer patients. Method: immunoSEQ multiplex PCR; TCRdb's copy keeps in-frame clones and lacks some. The sample holds over 100,000 clones, more than 85% seen once. The source material was blood. The receptors here all came from a woman aged 50 to 60 in good health.

The rearrangement uses TRBV27 and TRBJ1-6; D is unresolved. Trimming took off 3 bases at V and 2 bases at J, with 11 bases between the two ends. Germline V gene data show CDR1 as MNHEY and CDR2 as SMNVEV (reference sequence). The CDR3 sequence is 16 residues long. CDR3 sequence reads: CASSLKDVTYNSPLHF. Here the CDR3 DNA reads TGTGCCAGCAGTTTGAAGGATGTCACCTATAATTCACCCCTCCACTTT.

The V call is TRBV7-6, the J call TRBJ2-5; 9 bases line up with TRBD1. This CDR3 has 14 residues. The junction had 6 bases not matched to a gene; V was cut back by 5 bases and J by 5 bases. Germline CDR1 is SGHVS and CDR2 is FNYEAQ. For the CDR3, the DNA is TGTGCCAGCAGCCGTTCTGGACAGGGGGAGACCCAGTACTTC. It encodes CASSRSGQGETQYF.

This chain links TRBV7-8 with TRBJ2-2, with D unresolved. The CDR3 extends over 16 amino acids. Trimming took 5 bases from V and 7 from J, leaving 20 bases between them. Germline CDR1 SGHVS, CDR2 FQNEAQ. CDR3 sequence: CASSIERASFRGELFF. DNA for the CDR3: TGTGCCAGCAGCATAGAACGGGCCAGCTTTCGCGGGGAGCTGTTTTTT. Drawing the rest from reference TRBV7-8 and TRBJ2-2, the complete variable domain is GAGVSQSPRYKVAKRGQDVALRCDPISGHVSLFWYQQALGQGPEFLTYFQNEAQLDKSGLPSDRFFAERPEGSVSTLKIQRTQQEDSAVYLCASSIERASFRGELFFGEGSRLTVL.

V is TRBV27 and J is TRBJ1-2; D is undetermined. Germline CDR1 and CDR2: MNHEY and SMNVEV (reference sequence). The CDR3 is 15 amino acids. Trimming cost V 5 bases and J 3 bases, with 16 bases left between them. The CDR3, as DNA: TGTGCCAGCAGTCCGTTGGGCAGCTTTTACTATGGCTACACCTTC. It specifies CASSPLGSFYYGYTF.

This clone has more than one count but fewer than ten. The V and J genes are TRBV15 and TRBJ1-5; D remains ambiguous. The V end was cut by 3 bases, the J end by 6 bases, with 15 bases between. This CDR3 comprises 15 residues. Germline CDR1 LNHNV, CDR2 YYDKDF (reference sequence). In DNA, the CDR3 is TGTGCCACCAGCAGCCCGTGGATCGATAGTCAGCCCCAGCATTTT. Its protein product is CATSSPWIDSQPQHF.

V gene TRBV6-5 combines with J gene TRBJ2-2, with D tentatively TRBD1 (5 bases). Germline V gene sequence: CDR1 MNHEY, CDR2 SVGAGI. The CDR3 length is 16 residues. V was cut by 0 bases and J by 3 bases, with 11 bases left in between. CDR3 loop: CASSYSMAGYTGELFF. CDR3 sequence (DNA): TGTGCCAGCAGTTACTCGATGGCAGGGTACACCGGGGAGCTGTTTTTT.

The table lists this clone with a few counts. The chain links TRBV3-1 (or the pseudogene TRBV3-2) to TRBJ1-5; 9 bases fit TRBD1. CDR1 and CDR2 (germline): LGHDT, YNNKEL (reference sequence). V lost 4 bases to trimming and J lost 3 bases; unmatched junction nucleotides: 4. The CDR3 runs to 15 residues. CDR3 sequence reads: CASSLNRGHNQPQHF. DNA for the CDR3: TGTGCCAGCAGCCTTAACAGGGGGCACAATCAGCCCCAGCATTTT.

The chain uses TRBV7-8 and TRBJ2-7, with TRBD1 identical over 8 bases. The junction had 6 bases not matched to a gene; V was cut back by 2 bases and J by 3 bases. Germline V gene data show CDR1 as SGHVS and CDR2 as FQNEAQ. The CDR3 extends over 15 amino acids. The CDR3 nucleotides read TGTGCCAGCAGCTTAACGAGACAGGGGTTCTACGAGCAGTACGTC. Its protein product is CASSLTRQGFYEQYV.

V is TRBV6-5 and J is TRBJ1-2, with 10 positions matching TRBD1. With V trimmed by 6 bases and J by 8 bases, 6 bases remained unmatched. From germline, CDR1 is MNHEY and CDR2 SVGAGI. This CDR3 comprises 13 residues. DNA of the CDR3: TGTGCCAGCAGCCCCGTGACAGGGGGCGGCTACACCTTC. It translates to CASSPVTGGGYTF.

This clone was detected once. V gene TRBV27 combines with J gene TRBJ1-1, with 9 bases lining up with TRBD1. The trim removed 4 bases at V and 1 base at J, leaving 10 bases unmatched. Germline V gene lookup returns CDR1 MNHEY and CDR2 SMNVEV (reference sequence). This CDR3 region has 17 residues. The DNA of the CDR3 is TGTGCCAGCAGTTCTATGGGACAGGGAAAGTCGAACACTGAAGCTTTCTTT. Protein: CASSSMGQGKSNTEAFF.

The chain uses TRBV29-1 and TRBJ1-2; TRBD1 might be the D (5 bases). Germline V gives CDR1 SQVTM, CDR2 ANQGSEA. The CDR3 consists of 12 residues. V lost 2 bases and J lost 4, with 8 bases in between. CDR3 region: CSVETQVYGYTF. The CDR3 DNA sequence: TGCAGCGTTGAAACACAGGTCTATGGCTACACCTTC.

The chain uses TRBV7-2 and TRBJ2-5, with 11 bases fitting TRBD2. The CDR3 sequence is 15 residues long. V gave up 2 bases and J gave up 4 bases; unmatched junction bases: 3. CDR1 SGHTA and CDR2 FQGNSA come from the germline V gene. DNA for the CDR3: TGTGCCAGCAGCTTACGCGGACTAGCGGGAGAGACCCAGTACTTC. Residues: CASSLRGLAGETQYF. Variable domain in full (rest from reference TRBV7-2 and TRBJ2-5): GAGVSQSPSNKVTEKGKDVELRCDPISGHTALYWYRQSLGQGLEFLIYFQGNSAPDKSGLPSDRFSAERTGGSVSTLTIQRTQQEDSAVYLCASSLRGLAGETQYFGPGTRLLVL.

The CDR3 DNA follows: TGTGCCAGCAGTGACGGGAGTTGGGACGGGGAGCTGTTTTTT. Translated: CASSDGSWDGELFF. The rearrangement links TRBV6-4 to TRBJ2-2; D perhaps matches TRBD2 (5 bases). The CDR3 is 14 residues long. CDR1 is MRHNA and CDR2 is SNTAGT in the germline V gene. Trimming removed 2 bases at V and 7 bases at J, with 11 bases between.

The DNA for the CDR3 is TGCGCCAGCAGCTTGGTTTTAGGGTGGAGATCACCCCTCCACTTT. It yields the protein CASSLVLGWRSPLHF. The chain links TRBV5-1 to TRBJ1-6; no definite D call. Germline V gene lookup returns CDR1 SGHRS and CDR2 YFSETQ. The CDR3 length is 15 residues. Trimming removed 0 bases from V and 10 bases from J, with 14 bases in between.

V and J are TRBV6-4 and TRBJ2-1, with 8 bases that match TRBD1. The CDR3 covers 13 residues. J lost 5 bases, V lost 8 bases, and 5 bases had no gene match. Germline assignment: CDR1 MRHNA and CDR2 SNTAGT. The CDR3 loop reads CASSTGVNNEQFF. The CDR3 DNA is TGTGCCAGCTCGACAGGGGTCAACAATGAGCAGTTCTTC.

V usage is TRBV7-2 and J usage is TRBJ2-4; D call uncertain. Germline loops: CDR1 SGHTA, CDR2 FQGNSA. Between the trimmed V and J ends, which lost 0 bases and 7 bases, there was a span of 7 bases. The CDR3 consists of 13 residues. The CDR3 sequence: CASSLATINIQYF. Written as DNA, the CDR3 is TGTGCCAGCAGCTTAGCGACAATCAACATTCAGTACTTC.

This chain links TRBV2 with TRBJ1-6; D gene unclear. The CDR3 is 13 residues long. V gave up 8 bases and J gave up 3 bases, with 8 bases separating them. Germline lookup yields CDR1 SNHLY and CDR2 FYNNEI. CDR3 nucleotide sequence: TGTGCCAGCCTCGAGTTCTATAATTCACCCCTCCACTTT. Translation: CASLEFYNSPLHF.

V gene TRBV10-1 combines with J gene TRBJ2-7, with D possibly TRBD2 on 6 matching bases. This CDR3 spans 12 amino acids. Germline lookup yields CDR1 WNHNN and CDR2 SYGVQD (reference sequence). The V end was cut by 11 bases, the J end by 3 bases, with 14 bases between. Written as DNA, the CDR3 is TGCGCCTCCGAGGGACTCCTCTACGAGCAGTACGTC. The encoded protein is CASEGLLYEQYV.

V gene TRBV5-5 combines with J gene TRBJ2-7; D is possibly TRBD2 (5 bases). The CDR3 is 14 residues long. Looked up from germline, CDR1 is SGHKS and CDR2 is YYEKEE (reference sequence). Trimming removed 5 bases at V and 3 bases at J, with 15 bases between. The chain's CDR3 is CASSTGSGHYEQYF. CDR3 in DNA: TGTGCCAGCAGTACGGGGAGTGGCCACTACGAGCAGTACTTC.

The chain uses TRBV4-1 and TRBJ2-2; D perhaps matches TRBD1 (5 bases). The CDR3 loop spans 17 amino acids. V was shortened by 3 bases and J by 1 base, with 15 bases between the two germline ends. Germline lookup yields CDR1 MGHRA and CDR2 YSYEKL. The chain's CDR3 is CASSHLTEMRNTGELFF. In nucleotides, the CDR3 is TGCGCCAGCAGCCATTTGACAGAAATGAGGAACACCGGGGAGCTGTTTTTT.

This rearrangement joins TRBV24-1 to TRBJ1-1; D unresolved. V lost 7 bases and J lost 5, with 16 bases in between. This CDR3 spans 14 amino acids. Per germline, CDR1 KGHDR and CDR2 SFDVKD. The CDR3 nucleotides read TGTGCCACCAGACTTTTTCTCTCCGGGACTGAAGCTTTCTTT. Translating it yields CATRLFLSGTEAFF.

The chain joins TRBV24-1 to TRBJ2-6; D not resolved. The CDR3 contains 12 residues. V lost 6 bases and J lost 2, with 1 base in between. Germline CDR1 and CDR2: KGHDR and SFDVKD. CDR3 coding DNA: TGTGCCACCAGTACTGGGGCCAACGTCCTGACTTTC. Its translation: CATSTGANVLTF.

The chain combines TRBV7-2 with TRBJ2-3; D remains unclear. CDR3 length equals 17 residues. Trimming cost V 1 base and J 5 bases, with 19 bases left between them. CDR1 is SGHTA and CDR2 is FQGNSA in the germline V gene. CDR3 sequence: CASSLEGGAWILDTQYF. Here the CDR3 DNA reads TGTGCCAGCAGCTTAGAGGGCGGAGCGTGGATTTTAGATACGCAGTATTTT.

In the case of this clone: Other DNA sequences within the sample encode an identical CDR3. V is TRBV18 and J is TRBJ1-5; D is ambiguous. In germline, CDR1 is KGHSH, CDR2 LQKENI. Between the trimmed V and J ends, which lost 3 bases and 4 bases, there was a span of 7 bases. There are 13 residues in the CDR3. The CDR3, as DNA: TGTGCCAGCTCACCCCAAGGGAATCAGCCCCAGCATTTT. Amino acids: CASSPQGNQPQHF.

The rearrangement uses TRBV5-6 and TRBJ1-3, with a possible D match to TRBD1 (5 bases). The CDR3 has 15 residues. Germline loops: CDR1 SGHDT, CDR2 YYEEEE. The V and J ends lost 2 bases and 4 bases respectively, with 13 bases between them. The CDR3: CASSLGGTGGNTIYF. The CDR3 region has the DNA TGTGCCAGCAGCTTAGGCGGGACGGGAGGAAACACCATATATTTT.

The chain joins TRBV4-1 to TRBJ1-1; D remains ambiguous. Germline CDR1 is MGHRA and CDR2 is YSYEKL. Deletions cut 0 bases from V and 2 bases from J, with 7 bases between. CDR3 size: 14 residues. The CDR3 protein is CASSQDRQNTEAFF. The DNA of the CDR3 is TGCGCCAGCAGCCAAGACCGCCAAAACACTGAAGCTTTCTTT.

The V and J genes are TRBV3-1 (or the pseudogene TRBV3-2) and TRBJ1-5; D gene uncertain. The germline V gene has CDR1 LGHDT and CDR2 YNNKEL (reference sequence). Trimming took off 0 bases at V and 5 bases at J, with 8 bases between the two ends. CDR3 length: 14 residues. CDR3 amino acids: CASSQDNGDQPQHF. The CDR3 nucleotides are TGTGCCAGCAGCCAAGATAACGGGGATCAGCCCCAGCATTTT.

CDR3 sequence: CASSWLRGGEQFF. DNA of the CDR3: TGTGCCAGCAGCTGGTTACGAGGGGGTGAGCAGTTCTTC. The rearrangement uses TRBV11-2 and TRBJ2-1; TRBD1 might be the D (6 bases). In germline, CDR1 is SGHAT, CDR2 FQNNGV. The CDR3 contains 13 residues. The V end was cut by 4 bases, the J end by 9 bases, with 13 bases between.

The chain carries TRBV11-2 and TRBJ2-2; the match to TRBD1 covers 12 bases. Germline V lookup: CDR1 SGHAT, CDR2 FQNNGV. The CDR3 totals 17 residues. The V segment lost 6 bases and the J segment 6 bases; nucleotides outside the gene matches: 11. The DNA for the CDR3 is TGTGCCAGCAGTCCCCAATCCGGGACAGGGGGCTCCGGGGAGCTGTTTTTT. Translating it yields CASSPQSGTGGSGELFF.

The J gene is TRBJ2-1, the V gene TRBV10-1; D gene uncertain. Deletions cut 1 base from V and 8 bases from J, with 6 bases between. The CDR3 length is 12 residues. Germline V lookup: CDR1 WNHNN, CDR2 SYGVQD (reference sequence). This CDR3 reads CASSEFVYEQFF. The CDR3 nucleotides are TGCGCCAGCAGTGAGTTTGTCTATGAGCAGTTCTTC.